This entry describes one TCR beta chain. The antigen it recognizes is unknown. Base qualities are not recorded, but no much larger clone differs from it by a single base. This sample is part of a study of blood T cells in healthy people across ages (dated by TCRdb to 2015 to 2017). Context from the whole study: Template switching captured roughly one uniquely barcoded TCR beta cDNA molecule per two T cells in model experiments. The study measured age-related changes in TCR beta repertoire diversity using deep sequencing normalized with unique cDNA molecular identifiers. The donors were divided into four age groups: young (average 16 years), middle-aged (under 40), aged (approximately 62) and long-lived (about 84). To avoid experimental bias, donors of different ages were randomly spread across the sequencing lanes. For two donors (one aged 18 to 30 and one aged 80 or older), the study analyzed two additional independent replicas of 1 million unique cDNA reads from the same blood draw.

The library was made by 5' RACE. Sequencing took place on an Illumina HiSeq 2500. A second about 6 to 11 cycle PCR used a sample-barcoded 5' primer and a J-beta primer mix. A template-switch 5' adaptor carrying 12 random nucleotides introduced a unique molecular identifier onto each TCR beta cDNA molecule. At least 2.5 million CDR3-containing paired-end reads were obtained from each sample. All of the RNA was converted into first-strand cDNA using the Mint cDNA synthesis kit, with a TRBC-specific oligonucleotide serving as the primer. Following uracil-DNA glycosylase treatment, all cDNA underwent a first 18-cycle PCR with the universal primers M1SS and BC2_uni_R. Per the authors' processing: For normalization, 1 million high-quality reads were randomly selected from each sample, with every read carrying a distinct molecular identifier. Instead of being binned into consensus sequences, reads with shared molecular identifiers were discarded. MiTCR, run with a Q25 quality threshold and the strictest error-elimination algorithm, handled CDR3 identification, clonotype clustering and error correction. A nonparametric unseen species model using Euler transformation provided a lower-bound estimate of total TCR beta diversity. The public reads were reprocessed in TCRdb via fastp at Q25 and MiXCR, keeping in-frame beta chains. Each CDR3 protein appears once, grouped with its most common genes and DNA. The V and J calls were not made by the authors but by TCRdb's processing. The sample contains roughly 2 million distinct CDR3 sequences, roughly 49% of them found a single time. Over 2% of the sample is held by the ten biggest clonotypes.

From the cysteine up to the phenylalanine, the CDR3 has a length of 19 residues. Only the CDR3 portion is preserved as DNA: 57 bases, with reading frame beginning at the first base. From the germline V gene, CDR1 is MGHDK and CDR2 is SYGVNS. For this chain, trimming is 3 bases at the V end and 3 bases at the J end, and the number of junction bases without a gene match is 14. Beyond this particular receptor, the publication reports: Since profiling was done on bulk unsorted PBMCs, naive and antigen-experienced compartments could not be conclusively compared. Donor CMV infection status was unknown, potentially confounding age-related changes in expanded clonotypes. As age increased, observed TCR beta diversity per million T cells dropped in a roughly linear way, and a significant reduction was already evident by age about 36. A strong correlation was found between observed TCR beta diversity and the percentage of naive T cells measured by flow cytometry. Estimates of total diversity based on one million sequenced T cells were regarded as lower bounds and as underestimates. Compared with the aged group, the long-lived group had more naive CD4+ T cells, fewer expanded clones and increased TCR diversity, suggesting age selection.

Donors were 39 systemically healthy Caucasian individuals from Russia aged 6 to 90 years. Each donor gave 8 to 10 milliliters of peripheral blood, drawn into EDTA-treated Vacutainer tubes. PBMCs were isolated by Ficoll-Paque density-gradient centrifugation, with at least 7 million obtained per sample. Trizol reagent was used to extract total RNA from the PBMCs, yielding at least 5.5 micrograms per sample. The percentages of naive CD45RAhigh/CD27high T cells were determined by flow cytometry on a PBMC aliquot from every donor. Sequenced: blood. The sequence was collected from a woman in her thirties or forties in good health. The chain was built from TRBV25-1 and TRBJ1-4, and TRBD1 aligns with 9 junction nucleotides. The nucleotides are TGTGCCAGCAGTGATTTTTATCGGGACAGGGCCGTGGCTAATGAAAAACTGTTTTTT. Translated, this is CASSDFYRDRAVANEKLFF.